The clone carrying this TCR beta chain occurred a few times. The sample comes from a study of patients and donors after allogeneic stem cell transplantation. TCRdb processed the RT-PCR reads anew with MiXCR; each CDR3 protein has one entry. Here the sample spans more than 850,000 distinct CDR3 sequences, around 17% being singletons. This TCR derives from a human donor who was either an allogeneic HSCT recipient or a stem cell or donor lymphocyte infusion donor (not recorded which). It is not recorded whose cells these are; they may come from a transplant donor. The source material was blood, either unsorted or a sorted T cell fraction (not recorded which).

The CDR3 sequence: CASSLWAGLVSYEQYF. DNA of the CDR3: TGCGCCAGCAGCTTGTGGGCAGGGCTGGTATCCTACGAGCAGTACTTC. The chain combines TRBV5-1 with TRBJ2-7, with D maybe TRBD1 (5 bases). The germline gives CDR1 SGHRS, CDR2 YFSETQ. V lost 1 base to trimming and J lost 1 base, with 15 bases between them. This CDR3 spans 16 amino acids.